This TCR beta chain was recovered during a study of regulatory T cells. This clone was detected once. Its antigen is not identified. Study findings and constraints: Hydrophobic residues at CDR3 positions 6 and 7 were enriched in conventional CD4+ T cells of CD3G-deficient patients.

Amplification used 52 TRBV primers and 13 TRBJ primers. The table came from immunoSEQ multiplex PCR; TCRdb's copy has only in-frame clones and leaves some out. The sample has about 30,000 clones, just under 95% seen once. V was cut by 0 bases and J by 6 bases, with 13 bases left in between. The germline gives CDR1 SGHRS, CDR2 YFSETQ. The CDR3 is 15 amino acids. The sequenced material came from conventional CD4+ T cells sorted from blood. This receptor was identified in a person between 18 and 30 years old with CD3G deficiency. The gene calls are TRBV5-1 and TRBJ2-1, with TRBD2 as a possible D gene (6 bases). CDR3 loop: CASSLGTRRGNEQFF. The CDR3 DNA follows: TGCGCCAGCAGCTTGGGGACCAGGAGGGGCAATGAGCAGTTCTTC.